The next 19 T cell receptor beta chains were all read from a single sample in a study of OX40 agonist ivuxolimab in advanced cancers. TCRdb's table, derived via immunoSEQ multiplex PCR, lists solely in-frame clones and lacks some. The sample consists of about 67,000 clones, about 91% of them appearing once. The material was CD4+ or CD8+ T cells sorted from blood, obtained in a trial of the OX40 agonist ivuxolimab. The receptor source for this set is an adult with an advanced solid tumor such as melanoma, head and neck, liver or kidney cancer.

V is TRBV29-1 and J is TRBJ2-3; TRBD1 agrees at 7 bases. Germline loops: CDR1 SQVTM, CDR2 ANQGSEA. The CDR3 runs 12 residues. Trimming cost V 7 bases and J 4 bases; bases outside gene matches: 5. CDR3 nucleotides: TGCAGCGGGACAGGTCCATCAGATACGCAGTATTTT. It translates to CSGTGPSDTQYF.

This chain links TRBV7-9 with TRBJ2-1, with 7 positions matching TRBD1. This CDR3 contains 14 residues. Losses at the gene ends were 1 base for V and 7 bases for J; bases not matched to a gene: 4. CDR1 and CDR2 (germline): SEHNR, FQNEAQ (reference sequence). CDR3 DNA: TGTGCCAGCAGCTTAGGACAGGGAAGGAATGAGCAGTTCTTC. It specifies CASSLGQGRNEQFF.

The rearrangement joins TRBV6-5 to TRBJ2-7; 14 bases agree with TRBD2. V lost 6 bases, J lost 7 bases, and 8 bases stayed unmatched. CDR1 MNHEY and CDR2 SVGAGI come from the germline V gene. The CDR3 is made up of 15 amino acids. This CDR3 is CASSPGLAGVGEQYF. CDR3 nucleotide sequence: TGTGCCAGCAGCCCGGGACTAGCGGGAGTTGGGGAGCAGTACTTC.

A word on this clone: Additional DNA sequences in this sample encode the identical CDR3. This chain's CDR3 is CATSRDTSGLVNEQFF. CDR3 in DNA: TGTGCCACCAGCAGGGATACCAGCGGCCTTGTAAATGAGCAGTTCTTC. The V and J genes are TRBV15 and TRBJ2-1; TRBD2 might be the D (5 bases). This CDR3 region has 16 residues. The V gene's germline CDR1 is LNHNV and CDR2 YYDKDF (reference sequence). Trimming took off 3 bases at V and 7 bases at J, with 19 bases between the two ends.

The chain recombines TRBV19 with TRBJ1-5; D is unclear. CDR1 LNHDA and CDR2 SQIVND come from the germline V gene (reference sequence). The CDR3 spans 13 residues. Trimming stripped 2 bases from V and 2 bases from J, with 4 bases between. CDR3 amino acids: CASSISGNQPQHF. The CDR3 coding sequence is TGTGCCAGTAGTATATCCGGCAATCAGCCCCAGCATTTT.

This rearrangement joins TRBV5-1 to TRBJ1-2; D gene unclear. The CDR3 sequence is 14 residues long. Trimming removed 1 base from V and 8 bases from J, with 15 bases in between. Germline CDR1 reads SGHRS; CDR2 reads YFSETQ. The CDR3 reads CASSLNSADRGYTF. The CDR3 DNA reads as TGCGCCAGCAGCTTGAATTCAGCCGACCGCGGCTACACCTTC.

The gene calls are TRBV6-5 and TRBJ2-7, with D perhaps TRBD2 (5 bases). V lost 8 bases and J 0 bases, leaving 8 bases between the germline ends. Germline V gene lookup returns CDR1 MNHEY and CDR2 SVGAGI. This CDR3 contains 12 residues. Here the CDR3 DNA reads TGTGCCAGCTCGGGAAACTCCTACGAGCAGTACTTC. Protein sequence: CASSGNSYEQYF.

The rearrangement joins TRBV2 to TRBJ1-2; D is possibly TRBD1 (5 bases). Germline V CDR1 and CDR2: SNHLY, FYNNEI. V was shortened by 7 bases and J by 3 bases, with 18 bases between the two germline ends. The CDR3 runs to 15 residues. CDR3 region: CASNPTRANYYGYTF. The DNA of the CDR3 is TGTGCCAGCAACCCCACCAGGGCCAACTACTATGGCTACACCTTC.

The J gene is TRBJ1-2, the V gene TRBV9; D is possibly TRBD1 (6 bases). In germline, CDR1 is SGDLS, CDR2 YYNGEE. Between the trimmed V and J ends, which lost 0 bases and 6 bases, there was a span of 9 bases. The CDR3 runs to 13 residues. The CDR3: CASSVAAGDGYTF. In DNA, the CDR3 is TGTGCCAGCAGCGTAGCTGCAGGGGATGGCTACACCTTC.

The chain couples TRBV6-5 to TRBJ1-2; D perhaps matches TRBD1 (6 bases). From germline, CDR1 is MNHEY and CDR2 SVGAGI. The CDR3 consists of 14 residues. V lost 7 bases, J lost 2 bases, and 14 bases lay in between. Here the CDR3 reads CASTPGGANYGYTF. The CDR3 nucleotides are TGTGCCAGCACTCCCGGGGGGGCCAACTATGGCTACACCTTC.

The gene calls are TRBV10-3 and TRBJ2-2; the D is unclear. The CDR3 has 11 residues. V was pared by 8 bases and J by 0 bases, with 1 base between. Germline CDR1 is ENHRY and CDR2 is SYGVKD. CDR3 in amino acids: CAIPNTGELFF. The DNA for the CDR3 is TGTGCCATCCCGAACACCGGGGAGCTGTTTTTT.

The chain joins TRBV6-1 to TRBJ1-2; 7 bases are shared with TRBD1. The CDR3 sequence is 15 residues long. J was trimmed by 0 bases and V by 7 bases; bases with no gene match: 8. Germline V gene data show CDR1 as MNHNS and CDR2 as SASEGT. The CDR3 coding sequence is TGTGCCAGCACCCTTAAGACAGGGCCTAACTATGGCTACACCTTC. Its translation is CASTLKTGPNYGYTF.

The chain recombines TRBV11-3 with TRBJ2-1; TRBD2 aligns across 11 bases. The V gene end was trimmed by 5 bases and the J gene end by 2 bases; junction bases not matched to a gene: 5. This CDR3 spans 16 amino acids. CDR1 is SGHNT and CDR2 is YENEEA in the germline V gene. The CDR3 is CASSIAGGPTYNEQFF. CDR3 in DNA: TGTGCCAGCAGCATAGCGGGAGGGCCCACCTACAATGAGCAGTTCTTC.

The CDR3 here is CATSRDLIVYGYTF. The CDR3 region has the DNA TGTGCCACCAGCAGAGACTTGATCGTATATGGCTACACCTTC. V is TRBV15 and J is TRBJ1-2; D unresolved. Per the germline V gene, CDR1 is LNHNV and CDR2 is YYDKDF (reference sequence). The CDR3 is 14 amino acids. V was clipped by 0 bases and J by 5 bases, with 10 bases between them.

The rearrangement uses TRBV14 and TRBJ2-1; 12 bases fit TRBD2. CDR1 is SGHDN, CDR2 FVKESK, per germline. With 4 bases clipped from V and 6 bases from J, the junction kept 7 bases outside the gene matches. The CDR3 is 16 residues long. The CDR3 spells CASSLLAGGALNEQFF. As DNA, the CDR3 is TGTGCCAGCAGCCTCCTAGCGGGAGGGGCCCTCAATGAGCAGTTCTTC.

This clone was observed a single time. This sequence joins TRBV10-2 and TRBJ2-5; 16 nucleotides agree with TRBD2. V trimming: 9 bases; J trimming: 9 bases; junction bases outside the gene matches: 7. Germline loops: CDR1 WSHSY, CDR2 SAAADI. The CDR3 extends over 14 amino acids. The CDR3 reads CASGTSGRAGAQYF. In DNA, the CDR3 is TGCGCCAGTGGGACTAGCGGGAGGGCGGGGGCCCAGTACTTC.

The genes are TRBV7-2 and TRBJ1-3, with 9 bases matching TRBD1. The CDR3 sequence is 17 residues long. V shed 1 base, J shed 2 bases, and the junction held 6 bases outside the gene matches. Germline CDR1 SGHTA, CDR2 FQGNSA. The CDR3 region is CASSLGATGGAGNTIYF. In DNA, the CDR3 is TGTGCCAGCAGCTTAGGGGCAACAGGGGGCGCTGGAAACACCATATATTTT.

The chain carries TRBV7-3 and TRBJ2-3; tentatively, D is TRBD1 or TRBD2 (6 bases each). In germline, CDR1 is SGHTA, CDR2 FQGTGA. The CDR3 has 16 amino acids. V was trimmed by 1 base and J by 4 bases, leaving 15 bases between them. The CDR3 DNA is TGTGCCAGCAGCTTAATGGGAGTGGGGGGCGCAGATACGCAGTATTTT. It translates to CASSLMGVGGADTQYF.

This rearrangement joins TRBV6-4 to TRBJ2-3; 9 bases map to TRBD1. J gave up 8 bases and V 2 bases, and 8 bases lay outside the gene matches. The CDR3 contains 15 residues. Germline V lookup: CDR1 MRHNA, CDR2 SNTAGT. CDR3 amino acids: CASSDGTGSGGTQYF. CDR3 coding DNA: TGTGCCAGCAGTGACGGGACAGGGTCCGGAGGTACGCAGTATTTT.